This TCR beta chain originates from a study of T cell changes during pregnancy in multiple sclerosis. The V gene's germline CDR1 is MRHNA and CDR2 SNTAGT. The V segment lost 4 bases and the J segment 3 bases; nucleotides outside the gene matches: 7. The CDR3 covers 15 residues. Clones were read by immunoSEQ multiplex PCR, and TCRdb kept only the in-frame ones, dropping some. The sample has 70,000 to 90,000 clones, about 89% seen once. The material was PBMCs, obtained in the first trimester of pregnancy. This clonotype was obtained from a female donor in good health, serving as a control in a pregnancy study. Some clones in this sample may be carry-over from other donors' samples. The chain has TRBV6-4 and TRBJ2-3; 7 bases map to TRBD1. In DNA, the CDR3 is TGTGCCAGCAGTGGGAGAAGACAGGGAACAGATACGCAGTATTTT. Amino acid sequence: CASSGRRQGTDTQYF.